This TCR beta chain emerged from a study of T cells after yellow fever vaccination. TCRdb recomputed calls from the 5' RACE reads with MiXCR, one row per CDR3 protein. The sample carries about 400,000 distinct CDR3 sequences, more than 5.5% recorded once. Sequenced here: PBMCs, sampled 5 days after the yellow fever booster vaccination. This clonotype originated in a man younger than 45 who received the YFV17D yellow fever vaccine.

CDR3 region: CASSPRTGSDKTQYF. Here the CDR3 DNA reads TGTGCCAGCAGCCCTCGGACAGGGAGCGATAAGACCCAGTACTTC. The chain joins TRBV7-2 to TRBJ2-5, with 8 bases matching TRBD1. V gave up 5 bases and J gave up 6 bases; unmatched junction bases: 11. This CDR3 spans 15 amino acids. CDR1 and CDR2 (germline): SGHTA, FQGNSA. Using reference TRBV7-2 and TRBJ2-5 for the parts outside the CDR3, the full variable domain is GAGVSQSPSNKVTEKGKDVELRCDPISGHTALYWYRQSLGQGLEFLIYFQGNSAPDKSGLPSDRFSAERTGGSVSTLTIQRTQQEDSAVYLCASSPRTGSDKTQYFGPGTRLLVL.